The clone carrying this T cell receptor beta chain was counted at least ten times. Its antigen remains unknown. The sample belongs to a study of T-cell memory formation after mild COVID-19. In the study overall: Largely, TCR clusters stayed within a single donor.

In TCRdb, the 5' RACE reads were re-called with MiXCR into one record per CDR3 protein. The top ten clones hold roughly 1.9% of a sample with around 140,000 distinct CDR3 sequences, about 5.5% of them seen once. Regarding the study as a whole: Clones which contracted sat mainly in CM and EM if CD4+, and in EMRA if CD8+.

The CDR3 sequence is 13 residues long. The V end lost 4 bases, the J end lost 7 bases, and 14 bases lay between the germline ends. Germline CDR1 reads LGHDT; CDR2 reads YNNKEL (reference sequence). The sample was PBMCs or a T cell subset sorted from them (not recorded which). The chain links TRBV3-1 to TRBJ2-7, with D unclear. The receptor comes from an adult woman who had mild COVID-19 (a few samples of this study predate the infection). Cell type and time point are not known. This CDR3 reads CASSLLDMGEQYF. The CDR3 DNA is TGTGCCAGCAGCCTATTAGACATGGGGGAGCAGTACTTC.